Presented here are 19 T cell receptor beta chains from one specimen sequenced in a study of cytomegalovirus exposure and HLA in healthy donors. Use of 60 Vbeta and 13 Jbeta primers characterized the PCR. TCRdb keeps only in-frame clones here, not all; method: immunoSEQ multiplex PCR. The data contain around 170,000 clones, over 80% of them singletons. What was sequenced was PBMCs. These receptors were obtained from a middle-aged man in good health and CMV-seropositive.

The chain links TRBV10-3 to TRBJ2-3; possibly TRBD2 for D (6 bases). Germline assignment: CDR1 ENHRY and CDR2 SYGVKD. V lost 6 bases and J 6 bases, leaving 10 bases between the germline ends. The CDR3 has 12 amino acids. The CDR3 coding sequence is TGTGCCATCAGCCGGGACTCGGATACGCAGTATTTT. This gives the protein CAISRDSDTQYF.

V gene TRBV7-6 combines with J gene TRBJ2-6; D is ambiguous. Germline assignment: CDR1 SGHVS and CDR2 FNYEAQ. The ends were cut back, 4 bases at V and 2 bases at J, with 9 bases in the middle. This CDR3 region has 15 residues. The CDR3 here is CASSSQAAGANVLTF. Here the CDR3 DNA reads TGTGCCAGCAGCTCCCAGGCAGCTGGGGCCAACGTCCTGACTTTC.

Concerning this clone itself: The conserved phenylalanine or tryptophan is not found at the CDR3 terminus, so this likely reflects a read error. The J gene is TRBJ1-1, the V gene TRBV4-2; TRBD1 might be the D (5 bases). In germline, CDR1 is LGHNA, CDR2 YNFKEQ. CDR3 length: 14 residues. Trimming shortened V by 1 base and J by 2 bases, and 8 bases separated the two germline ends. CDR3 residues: CASSQARTNTEAFL. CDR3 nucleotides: TGTGCCAGCAGCCAAGCACGGACAAACACTGAAGCTTTCCTT.

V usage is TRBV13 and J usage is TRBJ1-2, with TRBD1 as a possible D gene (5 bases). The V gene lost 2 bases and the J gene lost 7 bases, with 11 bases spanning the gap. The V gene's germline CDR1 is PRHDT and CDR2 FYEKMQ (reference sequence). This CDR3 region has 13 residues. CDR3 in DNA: TGTGCCAGCAGCTTAAACAGGCTCTCTGGCTACACCTTC. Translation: CASSLNRLSGYTF.

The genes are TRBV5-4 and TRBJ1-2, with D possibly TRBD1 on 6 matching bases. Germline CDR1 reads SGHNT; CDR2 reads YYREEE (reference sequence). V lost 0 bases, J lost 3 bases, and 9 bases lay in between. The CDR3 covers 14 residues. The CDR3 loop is CASSLGRGDYGYTF. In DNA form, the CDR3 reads TGTGCCAGCAGCTTGGGCAGGGGAGACTATGGCTACACCTTC.

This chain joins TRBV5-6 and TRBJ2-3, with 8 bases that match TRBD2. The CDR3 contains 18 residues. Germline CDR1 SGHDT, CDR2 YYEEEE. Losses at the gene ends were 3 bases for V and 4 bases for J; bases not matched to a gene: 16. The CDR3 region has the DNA TGTGCCAGCAGCTCCAGAAGGGCGGGGGGAGTTGAGTCAGATACGCAGTATTTT. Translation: CASSSRRAGGVESDTQYF.

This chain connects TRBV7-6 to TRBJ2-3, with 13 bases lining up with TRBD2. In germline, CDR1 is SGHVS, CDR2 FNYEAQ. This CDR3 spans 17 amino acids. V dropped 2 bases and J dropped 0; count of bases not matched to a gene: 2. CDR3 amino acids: CASSLRGLAGSTDTQYF. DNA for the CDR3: TGTGCCAGCAGCTTACGGGGACTAGCGGGGAGCACAGATACGCAGTATTTT.

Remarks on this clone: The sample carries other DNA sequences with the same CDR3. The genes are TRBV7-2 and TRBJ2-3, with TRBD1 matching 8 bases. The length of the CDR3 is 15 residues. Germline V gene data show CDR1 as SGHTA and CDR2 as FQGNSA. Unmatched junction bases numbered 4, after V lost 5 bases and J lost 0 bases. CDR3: CASSPRGPSTDTQYF. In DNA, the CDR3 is TGTGCCAGCAGCCCCAGGGGGCCTAGCACAGATACGCAGTATTTT.

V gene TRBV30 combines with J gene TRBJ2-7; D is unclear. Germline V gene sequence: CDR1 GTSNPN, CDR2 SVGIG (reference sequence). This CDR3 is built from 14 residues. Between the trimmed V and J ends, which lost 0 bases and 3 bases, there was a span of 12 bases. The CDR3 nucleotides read TGTGCCTGGAGTGTACATCAACAGTACTACGAGCAGTACTTC. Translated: CAWSVHQQYYEQYF.

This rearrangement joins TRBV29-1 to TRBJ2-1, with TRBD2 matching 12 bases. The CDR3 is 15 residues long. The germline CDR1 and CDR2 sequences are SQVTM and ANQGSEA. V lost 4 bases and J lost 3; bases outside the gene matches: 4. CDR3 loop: CSVVTSGGLYNEQFF. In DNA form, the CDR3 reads TGCAGCGTTGTTACTAGCGGGGGGCTCTACAATGAGCAGTTCTTC.

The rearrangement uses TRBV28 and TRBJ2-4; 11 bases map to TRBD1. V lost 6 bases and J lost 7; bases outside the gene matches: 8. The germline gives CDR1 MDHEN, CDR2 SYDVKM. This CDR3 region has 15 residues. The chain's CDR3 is CASRKDRGLLNIQYF. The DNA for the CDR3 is TGTGCCAGCAGAAAGGACAGGGGGCTCTTGAACATTCAGTACTTC.

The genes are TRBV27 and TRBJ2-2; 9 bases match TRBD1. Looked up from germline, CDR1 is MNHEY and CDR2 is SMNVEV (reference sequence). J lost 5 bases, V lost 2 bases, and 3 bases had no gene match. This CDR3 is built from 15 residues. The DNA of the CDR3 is TGTGCCAGCAGTTTAGGGACAGGGAAAACCGGGGAGCTGTTTTTT. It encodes CASSLGTGKTGELFF.

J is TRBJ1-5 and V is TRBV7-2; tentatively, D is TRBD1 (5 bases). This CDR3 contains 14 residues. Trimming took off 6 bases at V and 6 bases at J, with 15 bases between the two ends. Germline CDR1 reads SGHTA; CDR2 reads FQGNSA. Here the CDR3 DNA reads TGTGCCAGCAGGCCCGGTGGGGGGTTTCAGCCCCAGCATTTT. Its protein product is CASRPGGGFQPQHF.

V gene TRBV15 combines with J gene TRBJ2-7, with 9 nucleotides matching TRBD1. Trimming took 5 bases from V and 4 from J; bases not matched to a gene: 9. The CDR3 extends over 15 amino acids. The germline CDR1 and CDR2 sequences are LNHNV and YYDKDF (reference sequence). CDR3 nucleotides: TGTGCCACCAGCCGCGTACAGGGGGCGATGTACGAGCAGTACTTC. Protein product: CATSRVQGAMYEQYF.

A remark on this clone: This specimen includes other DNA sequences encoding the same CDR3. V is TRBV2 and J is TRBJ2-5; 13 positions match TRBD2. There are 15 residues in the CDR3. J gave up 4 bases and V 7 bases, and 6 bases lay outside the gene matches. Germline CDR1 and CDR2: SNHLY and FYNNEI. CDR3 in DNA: TGTGCCAGCACCCTACTAGCGGGGGGGCGAGAGACCCAGTACTTC. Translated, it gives CASTLLAGGRETQYF.

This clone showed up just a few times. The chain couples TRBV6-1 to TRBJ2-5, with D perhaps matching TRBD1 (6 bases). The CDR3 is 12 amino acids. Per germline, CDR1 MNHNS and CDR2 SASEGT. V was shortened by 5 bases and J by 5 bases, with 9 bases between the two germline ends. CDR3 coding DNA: TGTGCCAGCAGTCGGGACATCGAGACCCAGTACTTC. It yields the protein CASSRDIETQYF.

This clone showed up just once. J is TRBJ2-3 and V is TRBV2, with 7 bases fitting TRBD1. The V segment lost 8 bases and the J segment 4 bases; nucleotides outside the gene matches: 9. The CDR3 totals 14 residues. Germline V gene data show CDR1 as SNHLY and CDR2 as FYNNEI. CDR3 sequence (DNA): TGTGCCAGCGTAGAAACAGGGGTGGCAGATACGCAGTATTTT. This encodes CASVETGVADTQYF.

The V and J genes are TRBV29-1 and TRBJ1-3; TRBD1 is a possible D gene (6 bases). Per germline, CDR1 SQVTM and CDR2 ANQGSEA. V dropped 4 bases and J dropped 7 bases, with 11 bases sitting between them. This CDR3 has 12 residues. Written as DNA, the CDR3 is TGCAGCGTTGCATACAGGGATAACACCATATATTTT. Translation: CSVAYRDNTIYF.

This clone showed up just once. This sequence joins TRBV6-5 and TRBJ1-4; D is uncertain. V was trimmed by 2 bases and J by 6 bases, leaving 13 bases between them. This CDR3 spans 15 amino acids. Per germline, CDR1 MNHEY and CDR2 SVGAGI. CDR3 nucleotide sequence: TGTGCCAGCAGTTACATACAGAGCCGAGATGAAAAACTGTTTTTT. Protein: CASSYIQSRDEKLFF.